Below, 30 T cell receptor beta chains from the same sample are listed, as sequenced in a study of blood T cell repertoires in COVID-19. This table comes from immunoSEQ multiplex PCR, and its TCRdb copy is limited to in-frame clones, with some not included. The table has 150,000 to 200,000 clones, 85% seen once; the top ten hold 3% to 3.5%. The sample comprised peripheral blood. Source of these receptors: a human donor with acute or convalescent COVID-19. The donor label of this sample is uncertain.

This chain connects TRBV10-2 to TRBJ1-1; 11 positions match TRBD1. The CDR3 length is 14 residues. Germline values: CDR1 WSHSY, CDR2 SAAADI. Trimming took 6 bases from V and 5 from J; bases not matched to a gene: 5. The CDR3 sequence: CASSYGQGATEAFF. The CDR3 DNA reads TGCGCCAGCAGCTACGGACAGGGGGCAACTGAAGCTTTCTTT.

This clone was recorded once. The chain has TRBV28 and TRBJ1-6; D gene ambiguous. Trimming pared 5 bases from V and 7 bases from J, leaving 18 bases between. This CDR3 has 16 amino acids. Germline CDR1 is MDHEN and CDR2 is SYDVKM. The CDR3 sequence: CASSPPSTVPNSPLHF. CDR3 in DNA: TGTGCCAGCAGTCCCCCCTCGACTGTGCCCAATTCACCCCTCCACTTT.

V gene TRBV18 combines with J gene TRBJ1-1, with 7 bases aligning to TRBD1. Looked up from germline, CDR1 is KGHSH and CDR2 is LQKENI. CDR3 length equals 14 residues. V lost 2 bases and J lost 3; bases outside the gene matches: 3. The CDR3 loop reads CASSPAGGYTEAFF. The CDR3, as DNA: TGTGCCAGCTCACCAGCAGGGGGTTACACTGAAGCTTTCTTT.

The chain joins TRBV19 to TRBJ1-2; a weak D match, TRBD1 (6 bases). Germline V CDR1 and CDR2: LNHDA, SQIVND (reference sequence). The CDR3 runs 17 residues. Trimming removed 5 bases from V and 3 bases from J, with 22 bases in between. The CDR3: CASSLYEGGAADYGYTF. The CDR3 bases are TGTGCCAGTAGTCTATACGAAGGGGGGGCGGCAGACTATGGCTACACCTTC. Together with reference TRBV19 and TRBJ1-2, the CDR3 gives the full variable domain: DGGITQSPKYLFRKEGQNVTLSCEQNLNHDAMYWYRQDPGQGLRLIYYSQIVNDFQKGDIAEGYSVSREKKESFPLTVTSAQKNPTAFYLCASSLYEGGAADYGYTFGSGTRLTVV.

This clone came up a few times. This chain uses TRBV7-2 with TRBJ2-1, with TRBD1 identical over 8 bases. Trimming at V came to 3 bases and at J to 6 bases, leaving 7 bases not matched to a gene. Germline V gene sequence: CDR1 SGHTA, CDR2 FQGNSA. The CDR3 spans 15 residues. Here the CDR3 DNA reads TGTGCCAGCAGCTTTGGAACAGGGGGACCCAATGAGCAGTTCTTC. Protein product: CASSFGTGGPNEQFF.

The rearrangement joins TRBV15 to TRBJ1-1; no reliable D call. V was cut by 1 base and J by 0 bases, with 15 bases left in between. Germline CDR1 is LNHNV and CDR2 is YYDKDF (reference sequence). This CDR3 region has 17 residues. The CDR3 bases are TGTGCCACCAGCAGAGTTTCTGACTCGTTGGTGAACACTGAAGCTTTCTTT. This gives the protein CATSRVSDSLVNTEAFF.

V gene TRBV5-4 combines with J gene TRBJ1-2, with TRBD1 identical over 7 bases. The germline gives CDR1 SGHNT, CDR2 YYREEE (reference sequence). This CDR3 has 14 residues. Trimming at V came to 4 bases and at J to 13 bases, leaving 16 bases not matched to a gene. CDR3 protein: CASSEEGTDPRSTF. The CDR3 DNA reads as TGTGCCAGCAGCGAGGAAGGGACAGACCCAAGATCCACCTTC.

The chain joins TRBV10-2 to TRBJ1-5, with 11 bases fitting TRBD1. Trimming removed 10 bases from V and 5 bases from J; junction bases left unmatched: 10. This CDR3 contains 15 residues. Per germline, CDR1 WSHSY and CDR2 SAAADI. The chain's CDR3 is CATHPSDRGHQPQHF. The CDR3, as DNA: TGCGCCACCCACCCCTCGGACAGGGGGCATCAGCCCCAGCATTTT.

The chain carries TRBV19 and TRBJ2-5; 7 positions match TRBD1. Trimming cost V 5 bases and J 1 base; bases outside gene matches: 4. This CDR3 has 14 residues. Germline-derived CDR1 and CDR2 are LNHDA and SQIVND (reference sequence). Written as DNA, the CDR3 is TGTGCCAGTAGTGACAGGGTCACCCAAGAGACCCAGTACTTC. It codes for CASSDRVTQETQYF.

This chain connects TRBV30 to TRBJ1-1; D gene ambiguous. Germline V gene data show CDR1 as GTSNPN and CDR2 as SVGIG (reference sequence). The CDR3 length is 16 residues. V was pared by 0 bases and J by 1 base, with 15 bases between. CDR3 residues: CAWSVLSRFWNTEAFF. CDR3 nucleotide sequence: TGTGCCTGGAGTGTTTTATCGAGATTTTGGAACACTGAAGCTTTCTTT. Together with reference TRBV30 and TRBJ1-1, the CDR3 gives the full variable domain: SQTIHQWPATLVQPVGSPLSLECTVEGTSNPNLYWYRQAAGRGLQLLFYSVGIGQISSEVPQNLSASRPQDRQFILSSKKLLLSDSGFYLCAWSVLSRFWNTEAFFGQGTRLTVV.

The rearrangement joins TRBV7-3 to TRBJ2-3, with TRBD2 as a possible D gene (7 bases). The CDR3 has 15 residues. V lost 5 bases to trimming and J lost 4 bases, with 16 bases between them. The V gene's germline CDR1 is SGHTA and CDR2 FQGTGA. In nucleotides, the CDR3 is TGTGCCAGCAGCGTATGGGGGGGCCAGGCAGATACGCAGTATTTT. Translated, it gives CASSVWGGQADTQYF.

The J gene is TRBJ2-1, the V gene TRBV9; D is perhaps TRBD2 (6 bases). This CDR3 spans 16 amino acids. Germline loops: CDR1 SGDLS, CDR2 YYNGEE. V was clipped by 3 bases and J by 0 bases, with 13 bases between them. The CDR3 reads CASSAMGGNSYNEQFF. The CDR3 DNA reads TGTGCCAGCAGCGCTATGGGGGGAAACTCCTACAATGAGCAGTTCTTC.

V gene TRBV12-3 or TRBV12-4 combines with J gene TRBJ1-1; no clear D gene. The V end was cut by 3 bases, the J end by 11 bases, with 13 bases between. The length of the CDR3 is 12 residues. DNA of the CDR3: TGTGCCAGCAGTTTCGCTATTTCTCGGGCTTTCTTT. Its translation is CASSFAISRAFF.

The genes are TRBV10-3 and TRBJ2-3; 8 nucleotides match TRBD2. CDR3 length: 16 amino acids. V lost 3 bases, J lost 0 bases, and 5 bases stayed unmatched. Germline V lookup: CDR1 ENHRY, CDR2 SYGVKD. The CDR3 is CAISEPGLGSTDTQYF. DNA of the CDR3: TGTGCCATCAGTGAACCGGGACTAGGAAGCACAGATACGCAGTATTTT.

This clone occurred once. CDR3 sequence (DNA): TGTGCCAGCAGCTTGGGGGGACAGGGGCGCAATCAGCCCCAGCATTTT. Translated: CASSLGGQGRNQPQHF. V is TRBV5-6 and J is TRBJ1-5, with 10 bases aligning to TRBD1. The CDR3 spans 16 residues. Trimming removed 0 bases from V and 2 bases from J; junction bases left unmatched: 2. CDR1 SGHDT and CDR2 YYEEEE come from the germline V gene.

The rearrangement links TRBV6-1 to TRBJ2-1; D not certain. The CDR3 covers 17 residues. The ends were cut back, 0 bases at V and 4 bases at J, with 16 bases in the middle. CDR1 and CDR2 (germline): MNHNS, SASEGT. The CDR3 sequence: CASSEAALSVGYNEQFF. CDR3 DNA: TGTGCCAGCAGTGAAGCGGCCCTCTCTGTCGGGTACAATGAGCAGTTCTTC.

The rearrangement joins TRBV2 to TRBJ2-4; maybe TRBD1 (5 bases). V was shortened by 3 bases and J by 7 bases, with 13 bases between the two germline ends. Germline CDR1 SNHLY, CDR2 FYNNEI. The CDR3 has 14 residues. In nucleotides, the CDR3 is TGTGCCAGCAGTGAGGGGCCAGGTCGGAACATTCAGTACTTC. It codes for CASSEGPGRNIQYF.

The V call is TRBV27, the J call TRBJ2-5; 8 bases are a match to TRBD2. This CDR3 comprises 16 residues. Germline V gives CDR1 MNHEY, CDR2 SMNVEV (reference sequence). The trim removed 6 bases at V and 2 bases at J, leaving 11 bases unmatched. Here the CDR3 reads CASSRSRGGRQETQYF. The CDR3, as DNA: TGTGCCAGCAGCCGCTCCCGGGGGGGGCGACAAGAGACCCAGTACTTC.

This sequence joins TRBV28 and TRBJ2-3; TRBD1 matches at 12 bases. Per germline, CDR1 MDHEN and CDR2 SYDVKM. The CDR3 length is 13 residues. V gave up 10 bases and J gave up 5 bases; unmatched junction bases: 4. The CDR3 sequence: CATGTGGRDTQYF. For the CDR3, the DNA is TGTGCCACCGGGACAGGGGGCCGAGATACGCAGTATTTT.

This chain uses TRBV10-2 with TRBJ2-1, with D unresolved. V was cut by 8 bases and J by 8 bases, with 16 bases left in between. The germline V gene encodes CDR1 WSHSY and CDR2 SAAADI. This CDR3 is built from 13 residues. CDR3 amino acids: CASPPPLVYEQFF. The CDR3 coding sequence is TGCGCCAGCCCCCCTCCCTTAGTCTATGAGCAGTTCTTC.

V usage is TRBV29-1 and J usage is TRBJ1-5; the D gene is possibly TRBD1 (5 bases). This CDR3 contains 13 residues. The germline gives CDR1 SQVTM, CDR2 ANQGSEA. The V end lost 4 bases, the J end lost 0 bases, and 7 bases lay between the germline ends. CDR3 loop: CSVARDSNQPQHF. The CDR3 DNA reads TGCAGCGTTGCCAGGGATAGCAATCAGCCCCAGCATTTT.

The chain combines TRBV7-8 with TRBJ2-5; TRBD2 aligns across 12 bases. This CDR3 spans 18 amino acids. CDR1 is SGHVS, CDR2 FQNEAQ, per germline. After removal of 0 bases from V and 1 base from J, the junction contained 6 bases not matched to a gene. The CDR3 DNA sequence: TGTGCCAGCAGCTTAGCACTAGCGGGGGGAGGGTCCCAAGAGACCCAGTACTTC. This sequence encodes CASSLALAGGGSQETQYF.

The chain has TRBV11-2 and TRBJ2-5, with TRBD2 identical over 10 bases. From germline, CDR1 is SGHAT and CDR2 FQNNGV. Trimming took 4 bases from V and 5 from J; bases not matched to a gene: 1. The CDR3 consists of 13 residues. CDR3 sequence (DNA): TGTGCCAGCAGCTCGGGACTAGCGGAGACCCAGTACTTC. Translating gives CASSSGLAETQYF.

The DNA for the CDR3 is TGTGCCAGCAGCCCTCGGCCCGGGGAGGACAGGGGGCGAAGCTACGAGCAGTACTTC. Amino acid sequence: CASSPRPGEDRGRSYEQYF. The chain carries TRBV7-2 and TRBJ2-7, with 11 bases aligning to TRBD1. The trim removed 5 bases at V and 3 bases at J, leaving 18 bases unmatched. The CDR3 sequence is 19 residues long. The germline V gene has CDR1 SGHTA and CDR2 FQGNSA. Complete variable domain (other parts from reference TRBV7-2 and TRBJ2-7): GAGVSQSPSNKVTEKGKDVELRCDPISGHTALYWYRQSLGQGLEFLIYFQGNSAPDKSGLPSDRFSAERTGGSVSTLTIQRTQQEDSAVYLCASSPRPGEDRGRSYEQYFGPGTRLTVT.

The chain is built from TRBV18 and TRBJ2-5; no firm D call. V dropped 1 base and J dropped 3 bases, with 6 bases sitting between them. CDR3 length equals 13 residues. Germline CDR1 KGHSH, CDR2 LQKENI. CDR3 nucleotides: TGTGCCAGCTCACCACAAGTAGAAGAGACCCAGTACTTC. Its protein product is CASSPQVEETQYF.

This chain links TRBV7-9 with TRBJ2-3; 7 positions match TRBD2. V shed 1 base, J shed 4 bases, and the junction held 5 bases outside the gene matches. The CDR3 is 15 residues long. From germline, CDR1 is SEHNR and CDR2 FQNEAQ (reference sequence). The CDR3 loop is CASSLESGASDTQYF. For the CDR3, the DNA is TGTGCCAGCAGCTTAGAAAGCGGGGCATCAGATACGCAGTATTTT.

V usage is TRBV18 and J usage is TRBJ1-3; 7 nucleotides align to TRBD1. The V segment lost 6 bases and the J segment 0 bases; nucleotides outside the gene matches: 2. There are 14 residues in the CDR3. Germline assignment: CDR1 KGHSH and CDR2 LQKENI. In nucleotides, the CDR3 is TGTGCCAGCTCCCGGGACAGCTCTGGAAACACCATATATTTT. The encoded protein is CASSRDSSGNTIYF.

This sequence joins TRBV24-1 and TRBJ2-7, with TRBD2 as a possible D gene (6 bases). This CDR3 contains 11 residues. CDR1 and CDR2 from the germline V gene are KGHDR and SFDVKD. V was clipped by 7 bases and J by 7 bases, with 10 bases between them. For the CDR3, the DNA is TGTGCCACCAGCGCCGGGGGAGAGCAGTACTTC. It is translated as CATSAGGEQYF.

The chain joins TRBV7-6 to TRBJ2-1, with TRBD2 matching over 7 bases. Germline V gives CDR1 SGHVS, CDR2 FNYEAQ. There are 15 residues in the CDR3. V shed 2 bases, J shed 0 bases, and the junction held 1 base outside the gene matches. Written as DNA, the CDR3 is TGTGCCAGCAGCTTACGGACTAGCTCCTACAATGAGCAGTTCTTC. This codes for CASSLRTSSYNEQFF.

This rearrangement joins TRBV12-3 or TRBV12-4 to TRBJ1-6, with 7 bases lining up with TRBD1. The CDR3 has 12 residues. The V gene end was trimmed by 5 bases and the J gene end by 14 bases; junction bases not matched to a gene: 6. CDR3 sequence: CASSPQGVSLHF. Here the CDR3 DNA reads TGTGCCAGCAGTCCCCAGGGGGTGTCCCTCCACTTT.